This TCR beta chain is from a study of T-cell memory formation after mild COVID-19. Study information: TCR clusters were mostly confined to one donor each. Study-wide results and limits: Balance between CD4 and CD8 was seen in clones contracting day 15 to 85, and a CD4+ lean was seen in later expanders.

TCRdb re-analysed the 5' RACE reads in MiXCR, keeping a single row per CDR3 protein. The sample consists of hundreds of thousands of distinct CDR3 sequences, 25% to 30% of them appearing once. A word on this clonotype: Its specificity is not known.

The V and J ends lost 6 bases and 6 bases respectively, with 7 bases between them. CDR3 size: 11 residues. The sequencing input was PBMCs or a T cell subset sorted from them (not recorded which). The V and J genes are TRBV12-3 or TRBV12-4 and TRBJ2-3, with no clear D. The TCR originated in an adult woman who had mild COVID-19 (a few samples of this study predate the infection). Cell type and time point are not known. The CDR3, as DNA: TGTGCCAGCAGCAGCATGGATACGCAGTATTTT. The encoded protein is CASSSMDTQYF.